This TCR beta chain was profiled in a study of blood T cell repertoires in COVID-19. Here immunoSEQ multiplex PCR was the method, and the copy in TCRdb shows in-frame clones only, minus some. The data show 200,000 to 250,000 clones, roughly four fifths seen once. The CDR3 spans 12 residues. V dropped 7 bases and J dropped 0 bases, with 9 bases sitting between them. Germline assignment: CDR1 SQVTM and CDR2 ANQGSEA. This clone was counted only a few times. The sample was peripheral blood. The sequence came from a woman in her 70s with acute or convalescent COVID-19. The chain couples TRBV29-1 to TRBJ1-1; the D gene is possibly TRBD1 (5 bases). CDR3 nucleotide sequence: TGCAGCGGTGCAGGGATGAACACTGAAGCTTTCTTT. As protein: CSGAGMNTEAFF.